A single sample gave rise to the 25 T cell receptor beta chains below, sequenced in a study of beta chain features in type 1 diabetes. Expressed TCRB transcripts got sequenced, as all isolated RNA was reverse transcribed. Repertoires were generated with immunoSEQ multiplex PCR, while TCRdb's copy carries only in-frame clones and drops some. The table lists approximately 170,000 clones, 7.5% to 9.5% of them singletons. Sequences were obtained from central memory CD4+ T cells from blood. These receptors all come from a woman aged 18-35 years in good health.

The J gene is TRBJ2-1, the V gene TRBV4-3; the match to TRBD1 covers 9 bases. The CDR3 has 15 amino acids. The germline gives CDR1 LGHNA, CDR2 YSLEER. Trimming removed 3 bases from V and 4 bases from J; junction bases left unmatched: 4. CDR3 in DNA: TGCGCCAGCAGCCAGGCGGGACAGGGTTACAATGAGCAGTTCTTC. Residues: CASSQAGQGYNEQFF.

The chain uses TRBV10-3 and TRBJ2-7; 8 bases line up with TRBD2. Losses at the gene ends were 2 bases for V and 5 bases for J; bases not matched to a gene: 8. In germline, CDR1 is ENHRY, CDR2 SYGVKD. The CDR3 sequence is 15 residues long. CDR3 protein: CAISEAGGRDHEQYF. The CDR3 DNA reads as TGTGCCATCAGTGAGGCGGGGGGCAGGGACCACGAGCAGTACTTC.

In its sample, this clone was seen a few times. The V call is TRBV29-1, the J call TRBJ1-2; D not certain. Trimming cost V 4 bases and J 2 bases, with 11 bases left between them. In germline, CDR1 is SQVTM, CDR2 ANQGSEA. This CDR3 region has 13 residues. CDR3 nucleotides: TGCAGCGTTGTGAGGGTATTCAACTATGGCTACACCTTC. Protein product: CSVVRVFNYGYTF. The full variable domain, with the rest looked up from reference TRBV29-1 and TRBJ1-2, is SAVISQKPSRDICQRGTSLTIQCQVDSQVTMMFWYRQQPGQSLTLIATANQGSEATYESGFVIDKFPISRPNLTFSTLTVSNMSPEDSSIYLCSVVRVFNYGYTFGSGTRLTVV.

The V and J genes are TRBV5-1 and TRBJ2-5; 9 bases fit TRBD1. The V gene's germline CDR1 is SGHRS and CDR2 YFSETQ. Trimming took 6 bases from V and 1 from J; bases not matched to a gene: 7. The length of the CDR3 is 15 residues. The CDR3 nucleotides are TGCGCCAGCACCAGGACAGGGGATCCCCAAGAGACCCAGTACTTC. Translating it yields CASTRTGDPQETQYF.

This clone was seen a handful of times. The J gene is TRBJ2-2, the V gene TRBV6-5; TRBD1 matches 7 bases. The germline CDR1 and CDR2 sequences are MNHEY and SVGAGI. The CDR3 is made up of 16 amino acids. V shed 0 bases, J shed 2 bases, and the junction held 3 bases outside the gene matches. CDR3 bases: TGTGCCAGCAGTTACTCACAGGGGCTAAACACCGGGGAGCTGTTTTTT. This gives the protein CASSYSQGLNTGELFF.

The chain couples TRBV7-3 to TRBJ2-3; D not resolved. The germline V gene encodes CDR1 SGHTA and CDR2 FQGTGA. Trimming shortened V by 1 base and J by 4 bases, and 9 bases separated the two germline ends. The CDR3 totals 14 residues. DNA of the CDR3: TGTGCCAGCAGCTTAATGGTGCCAGCAGATACGCAGTATTTT. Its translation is CASSLMVPADTQYF.

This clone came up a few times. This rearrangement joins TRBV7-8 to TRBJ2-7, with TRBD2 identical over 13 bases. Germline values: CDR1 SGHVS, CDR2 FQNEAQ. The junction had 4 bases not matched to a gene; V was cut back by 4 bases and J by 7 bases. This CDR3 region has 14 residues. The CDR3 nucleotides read TGTGCCAGCAGCTACGGACTAGCGGGAGTTGAGCAGTACTTC. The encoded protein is CASSYGLAGVEQYF.

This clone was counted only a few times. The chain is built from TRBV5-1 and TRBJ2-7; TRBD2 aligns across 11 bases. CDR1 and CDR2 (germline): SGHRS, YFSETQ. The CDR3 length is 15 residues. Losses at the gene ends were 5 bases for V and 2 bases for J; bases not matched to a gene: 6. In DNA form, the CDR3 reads TGCGCCAGCAGTCCCGGGACTAGCGGTACCTACGAGCAGTACTTC. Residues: CASSPGTSGTYEQYF. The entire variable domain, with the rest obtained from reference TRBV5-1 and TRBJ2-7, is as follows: KAGVTQTPRYLIKTRGQQVTLSCSPISGHRSVSWYQQTPGQGLQFLFEYFSETQRNKGNFPGRFSGRQFSNSRSEMNVSTLELGDSALYLCASSPGTSGTYEQYFGPGTRLTVT.

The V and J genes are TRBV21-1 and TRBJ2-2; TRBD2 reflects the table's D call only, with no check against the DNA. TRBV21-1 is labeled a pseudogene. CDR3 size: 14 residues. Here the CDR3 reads CAAGVEGGTGELFF. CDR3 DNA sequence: TGTGCCGCGGGGGTGGAAGGTGGAACCGGGGAGCTGTTTTTT.

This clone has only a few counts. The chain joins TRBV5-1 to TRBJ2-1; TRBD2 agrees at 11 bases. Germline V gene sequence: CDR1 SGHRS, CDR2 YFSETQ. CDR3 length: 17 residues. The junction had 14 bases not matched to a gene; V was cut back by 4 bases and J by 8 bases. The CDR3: CASSAGTSGRGQDEQFF. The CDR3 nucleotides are TGCGCCAGCAGCGCAGGGACTAGCGGCCGTGGGCAGGATGAGCAGTTCTTC.

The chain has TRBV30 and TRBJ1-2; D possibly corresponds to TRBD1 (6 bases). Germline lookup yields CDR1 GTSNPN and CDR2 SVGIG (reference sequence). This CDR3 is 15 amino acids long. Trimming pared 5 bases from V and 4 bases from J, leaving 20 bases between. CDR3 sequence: CAWGGDTPKAYGYTF. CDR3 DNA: TGTGCCTGGGGGGGGGACACTCCGAAGGCCTATGGCTACACCTTC.

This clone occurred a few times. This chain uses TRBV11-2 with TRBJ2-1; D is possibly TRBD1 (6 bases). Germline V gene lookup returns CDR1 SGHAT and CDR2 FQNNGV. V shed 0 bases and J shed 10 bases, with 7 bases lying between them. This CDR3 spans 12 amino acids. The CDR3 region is CASSLDRGEQFF. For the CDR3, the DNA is TGTGCCAGCAGCTTAGATAGGGGGGAGCAGTTCTTC. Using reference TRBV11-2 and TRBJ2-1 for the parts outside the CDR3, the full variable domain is EAGVAQSPRYKIIEKRQSVAFWCNPISGHATLYWYQQILGQGPKLLIQFQNNGVVDDSQLPKDRFSAERLKGVDSTLKIQPAKLEDSAVYLCASSLDRGEQFFGPGTRLTVL.

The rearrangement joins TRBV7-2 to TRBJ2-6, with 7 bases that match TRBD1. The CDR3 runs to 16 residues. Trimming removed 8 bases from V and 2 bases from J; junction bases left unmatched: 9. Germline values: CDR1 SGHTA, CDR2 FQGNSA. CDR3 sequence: CASAYRTGAGANVLTF. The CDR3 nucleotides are TGTGCCAGCGCCTACAGAACAGGGGCTGGGGCCAACGTCCTGACTTTC. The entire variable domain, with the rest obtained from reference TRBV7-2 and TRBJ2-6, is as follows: GAGVSQSPSNKVTEKGKDVELRCDPISGHTALYWYRQSLGQGLEFLIYFQGNSAPDKSGLPSDRFSAERTGGSVSTLTIQRTQQEDSAVYLCASAYRTGAGANVLTFGAGSRLTVL.

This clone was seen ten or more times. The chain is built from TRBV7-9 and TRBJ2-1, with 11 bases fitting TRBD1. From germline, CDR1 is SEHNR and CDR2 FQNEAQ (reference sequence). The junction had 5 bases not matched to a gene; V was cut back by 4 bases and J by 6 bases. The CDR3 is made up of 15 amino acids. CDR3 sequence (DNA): TGTGCCAGCAGCTCTGGACAGGGGGCAATCAATGAGCAGTTCTTC. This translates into CASSSGQGAINEQFF.

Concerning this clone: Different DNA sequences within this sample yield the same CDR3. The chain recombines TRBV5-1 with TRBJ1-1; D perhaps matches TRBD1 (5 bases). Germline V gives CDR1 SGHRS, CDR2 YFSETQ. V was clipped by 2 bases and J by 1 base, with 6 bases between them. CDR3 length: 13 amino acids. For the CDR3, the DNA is TGCGCCAGCAGCTTAGGGGCGAACACTGAAGCTTTCTTT. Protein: CASSLGANTEAFF.

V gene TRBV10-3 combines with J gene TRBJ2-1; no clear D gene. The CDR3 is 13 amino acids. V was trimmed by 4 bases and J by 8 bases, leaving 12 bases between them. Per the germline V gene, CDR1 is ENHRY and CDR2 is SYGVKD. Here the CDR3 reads CAISVNPGDEQFF. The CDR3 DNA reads TGTGCCATCAGTGTAAATCCAGGCGATGAGCAGTTCTTC.

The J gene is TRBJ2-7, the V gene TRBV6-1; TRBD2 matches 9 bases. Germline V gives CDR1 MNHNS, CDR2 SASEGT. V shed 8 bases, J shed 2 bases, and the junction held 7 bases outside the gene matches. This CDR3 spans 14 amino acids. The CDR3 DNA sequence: TGTGCCAGCTTCAGCGGGGGGCGTACCTACGAGCAGTACTTC. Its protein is CASFSGGRTYEQYF.

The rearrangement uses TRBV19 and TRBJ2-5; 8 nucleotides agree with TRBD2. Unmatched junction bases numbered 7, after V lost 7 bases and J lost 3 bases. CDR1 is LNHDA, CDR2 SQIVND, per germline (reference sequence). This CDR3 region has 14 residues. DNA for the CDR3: TGTGCCAGTATGGACGGGGGGGCCGAAGAGACCCAGTACTTC. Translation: CASMDGGAEETQYF.

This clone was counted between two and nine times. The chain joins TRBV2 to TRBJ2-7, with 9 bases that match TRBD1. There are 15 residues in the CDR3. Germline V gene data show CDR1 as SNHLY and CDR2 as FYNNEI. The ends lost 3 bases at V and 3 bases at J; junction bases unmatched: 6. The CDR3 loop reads CASSEGQGGNYEQYF. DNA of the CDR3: TGTGCCAGCAGTGAGGGACAGGGAGGAAACTACGAGCAGTACTTC.

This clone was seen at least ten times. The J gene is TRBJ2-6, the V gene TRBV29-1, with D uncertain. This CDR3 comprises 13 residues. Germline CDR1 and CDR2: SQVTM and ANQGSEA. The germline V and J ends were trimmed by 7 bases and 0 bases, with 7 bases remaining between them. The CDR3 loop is CSARFSGANVLTF. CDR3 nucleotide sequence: TGCAGCGCCCGGTTCTCTGGGGCCAACGTCCTGACTTTC.

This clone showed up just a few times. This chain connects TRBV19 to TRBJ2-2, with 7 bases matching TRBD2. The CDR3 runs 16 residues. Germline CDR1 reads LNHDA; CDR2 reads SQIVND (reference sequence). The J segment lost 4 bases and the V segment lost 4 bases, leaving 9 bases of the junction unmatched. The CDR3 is CASSKGAGDITGELFF. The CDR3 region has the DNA TGTGCCAGTAGTAAAGGGGCGGGAGATATCACCGGGGAGCTGTTTTTT.

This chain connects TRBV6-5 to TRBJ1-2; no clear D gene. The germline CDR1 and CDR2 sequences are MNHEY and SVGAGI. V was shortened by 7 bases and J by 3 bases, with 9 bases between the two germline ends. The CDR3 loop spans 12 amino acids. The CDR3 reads CASIGTDYGYTF. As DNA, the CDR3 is TGTGCCAGCATTGGCACAGACTATGGCTACACCTTC.

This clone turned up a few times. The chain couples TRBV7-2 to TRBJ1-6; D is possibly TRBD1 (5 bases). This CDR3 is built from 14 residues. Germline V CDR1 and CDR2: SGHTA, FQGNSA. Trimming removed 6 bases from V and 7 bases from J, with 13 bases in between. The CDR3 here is CASSRDYENSPLHF. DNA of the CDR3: TGTGCCAGCAGTCGGGACTACGAGAATTCACCCCTCCACTTT.

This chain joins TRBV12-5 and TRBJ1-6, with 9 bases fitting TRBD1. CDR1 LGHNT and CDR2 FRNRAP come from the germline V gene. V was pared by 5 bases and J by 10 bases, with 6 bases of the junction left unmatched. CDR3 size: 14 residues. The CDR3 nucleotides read TGTGCTAGTGGTCAGACAGGGGGAGAATCACCCCTCCACTTT. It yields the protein CASGQTGGESPLHF.

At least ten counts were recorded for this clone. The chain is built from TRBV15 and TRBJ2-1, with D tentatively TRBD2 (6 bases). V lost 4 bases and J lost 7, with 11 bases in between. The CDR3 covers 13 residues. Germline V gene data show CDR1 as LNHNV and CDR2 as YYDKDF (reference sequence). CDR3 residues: CATSTGGANEQFF. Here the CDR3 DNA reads TGTGCCACCAGCACCGGAGGGGCTAATGAGCAGTTCTTC.